Below, 3 T cell receptor beta chains from the same sample are listed, as sequenced in a study of early T cells in non-severe SARS-CoV-2 infection (dated by TCRdb to about 2021). The library was obtained by 5' RACE. TCRdb names NextSeq 500 as the instrument used. TCRdb reran the public reads through fastp at Q25 and MiXCR, keeping productive beta chains. Rows merge per CDR3 protein into single entries with the most common DNA and genes. A total of about 90,000 distinct CDR3 sequences appear in this sample, 9.5% to 15% of them only once. The top ten hold 4.4% of the sample. Sample: whole blood, taken at baseline. All receptors come from an adult who was a healthcare worker with PCR-confirmed SARS-CoV-2 infection or an uninfected control (not recorded which).

Many counts were recorded for this clonotype. This sequence joins TRBV5-4 and TRBJ2-5; D is ambiguous. Trimming left V 4 bases short and J 5 bases short, with 9 bases between. Germline V gene sequence: CDR1 SGHNT, CDR2 YYREEE (reference sequence). The CDR3 is 12 amino acids. The CDR3 loop is CASSPEGETQYF. The DNA of the CDR3 is TGTGCCAGCAGCCCCGAAGGCGAGACCCAGTACTTC.

The table lists this clonotype with many counts. The chain combines TRBV7-2 with TRBJ2-7; 8 bases match TRBD1. V lost 5 bases, J lost 6 bases, and 9 bases stayed unmatched. Germline CDR1 is SGHTA and CDR2 is FQGNSA. CDR3 length: 14 amino acids. The CDR3 reads CASSARTGLGEQYF. The CDR3 nucleotides are TGTGCCAGCAGCGCCCGGACAGGGTTAGGCGAGCAGTACTTC.

This clonotype was seen only a few times. The chain joins TRBV12-5 to TRBJ1-1; D is possibly TRBD1 (5 bases). The germline V gene encodes CDR1 LGHNT and CDR2 FRNRAP. The CDR3 totals 17 residues. V was shortened by 2 bases and J by 1 base, with 17 bases between the two germline ends. As DNA, the CDR3 is TGTGCTAGTGGTTTGCCCCTCTCGGGCCAGGGGAACACTGAAGCTTTCTTT. It is translated as CASGLPLSGQGNTEAFF.